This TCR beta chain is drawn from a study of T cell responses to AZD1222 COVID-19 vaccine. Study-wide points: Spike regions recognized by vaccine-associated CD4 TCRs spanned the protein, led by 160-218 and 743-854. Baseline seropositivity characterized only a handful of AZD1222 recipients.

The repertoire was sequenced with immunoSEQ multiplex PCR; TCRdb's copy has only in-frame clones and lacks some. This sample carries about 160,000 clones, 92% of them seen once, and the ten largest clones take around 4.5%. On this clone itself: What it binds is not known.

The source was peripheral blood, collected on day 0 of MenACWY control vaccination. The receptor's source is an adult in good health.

As DNA, the CDR3 is TGTGCCAGTAGTATCGGGGGTATCGGGAACACTGAAGCTTTCTTT. The encoded protein is CASSIGGIGNTEAFF. The rearrangement uses TRBV19 and TRBJ1-1; maybe TRBD1 (5 bases). V was clipped by 3 bases and J by 1 base, with 12 bases between them. The CDR3 runs to 15 residues. Germline V lookup: CDR1 LNHDA, CDR2 SQIVND (reference sequence).